A selection of T cell receptor beta chains follows, all from one sample in a study of T cell responses to AZD1222 COVID-19 vaccine. Profiling relied on immunoSEQ multiplex PCR, and the TCRdb table lists in-frame clones only, not all of them. The repertoire includes some 140,000 clones, roughly nine tenths of them detected once, and roughly 3.1% sits in the top ten. The sample was peripheral blood, taken on day 0 of AZD1222 vaccination. The receptors come from an adult in good health. The CDR3 runs from the conserved cysteine through the conserved F or W. Each record gives: J gene, V gene, D gene, CDR3 protein, CDR3 DNA. D genes are given only for firm matches.

j_gene: TRBJ1-6
v_gene: TRBV4-1
d_gene: TRBD1
CDR3aa: CASSQSPGQGAVGANSPLHF
CDR3nt: TGCGCCAGCAGCCAAAGCCCGGGACAGGGGGCTGTAGGGGCGAATTCACCCCTCCACTTT

j_gene: TRBJ2-5
v_gene: TRBV10-3
d_gene: TRBD2
CDR3aa: CAISEGTGGSVETQYF
CDR3nt: TGTGCCATCAGTGAGGGAACAGGCGGGAGTGTGGAGACCCAGTACTTC

j_gene: TRBJ2-1
v_gene: TRBV5-1
d_gene: -
CDR3aa: CASSPLEGVDRVNEQFF
CDR3nt: TGCGCCAGCAGCCCCCTGGAGGGAGTGGACCGCGTGAATGAGCAGTTCTTC

j_gene: TRBJ1-2
v_gene: TRBV6-5
d_gene: -
CDR3aa: CASSYQDPAYGYTF
CDR3nt: TGTGCCAGCAGTTACCAGGACCCGGCCTATGGCTACACCTTC

j_gene: TRBJ1-1
v_gene: TRBV27
d_gene: -
CDR3aa: CASNDGMNTEAFF
CDR3nt: TGTGCCAGCAACGACGGTATGAACACTGAAGCTTTCTTT

j_gene: TRBJ1-6
v_gene: TRBV27
d_gene: -
CDR3aa: CASSFRAEPFSPLHF
CDR3nt: TGTGCCAGCAGTTTTAGGGCAGAACCCTTTTCACCCCTCCACTTT

j_gene: TRBJ2-1
v_gene: TRBV11-3
d_gene: TRBD2
CDR3aa: CASSLGLAGDYEQFF
CDR3nt: TGTGCCAGCAGCTTAGGGCTAGCGGGAGACTATGAGCAGTTCTTC

j_gene: TRBJ2-4
v_gene: TRBV15
d_gene: -
CDR3aa: CATSRDRHRGSIQYF
CDR3nt: TGTGCCACCAGCAGAGATAGGCACCGGGGTAGCATTCAGTACTTC

j_gene: TRBJ1-1
v_gene: TRBV29-1
d_gene: -
CDR3aa: CSDLDDEAFF
CDR3nt: TGCAGCGACCTCGACGACGAAGCTTTCTTT

j_gene: TRBJ1-2
v_gene: TRBV25-1
d_gene: -
CDR3aa: CASSAGFGGYTF
CDR3nt: TGTGCCAGCAGTGCTGGGTTCGGTGGCTACACCTTC

j_gene: TRBJ2-6
v_gene: TRBV13
d_gene: -
CDR3aa: CASSLEVSGANVLTF
CDR3nt: TGTGCCAGCAGCTTAGAAGTCTCTGGGGCCAACGTCCTGACTTTC

j_gene: TRBJ2-3
v_gene: TRBV7-8
d_gene: -
CDR3aa: CASSPPLDTQYF
CDR3nt: TGTGCCAGCAGCCCCCCTCTCGATACGCAGTATTTT

j_gene: TRBJ2-1
v_gene: TRBV3-1/TRBV3-2
d_gene: TRBD2
CDR3aa: CASSPVGGRIENEQFF
CDR3nt: TGTGCCAGCAGCCCCGTAGGCGGGAGGATTGAGAATGAGCAGTTCTTC

j_gene: TRBJ2-7
v_gene: TRBV12-5
d_gene: TRBD2
CDR3aa: CASGPNGGGPYEQYF
CDR3nt: TGTGCTAGTGGTCCCAACGGGGGGGGCCCCTACGAGCAGTACTTC